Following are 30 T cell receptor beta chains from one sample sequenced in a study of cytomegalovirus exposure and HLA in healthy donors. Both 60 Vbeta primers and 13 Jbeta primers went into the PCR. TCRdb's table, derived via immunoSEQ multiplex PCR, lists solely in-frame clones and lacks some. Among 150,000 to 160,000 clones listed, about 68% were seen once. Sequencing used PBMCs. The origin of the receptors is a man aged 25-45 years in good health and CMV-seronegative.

The DNA for the CDR3 is TGTGCCAGCAGCTTTGGCAGGGAAGAGACCCAGTACTTC. Residues: CASSFGREETQYF. V gene TRBV5-6 combines with J gene TRBJ2-5; a weak D match, TRBD1 (5 bases). The ends were cut back, 2 bases at V and 3 bases at J, with 8 bases in the middle. This CDR3 has 13 amino acids. Germline lookup yields CDR1 SGHDT and CDR2 YYEEEE. Based on the CDR3 plus reference TRBV5-6 and TRBJ2-5, the full variable domain is DAGVTQSPTHLIKTRGQQVTLRCSPKSGHDTVSWYQQALGQGPQFIFQYYEEEERQRGNFPDRFSGHQFPNYSSELNVNALLLGDSALYLCASSFGREETQYFGPGTRLLVL.

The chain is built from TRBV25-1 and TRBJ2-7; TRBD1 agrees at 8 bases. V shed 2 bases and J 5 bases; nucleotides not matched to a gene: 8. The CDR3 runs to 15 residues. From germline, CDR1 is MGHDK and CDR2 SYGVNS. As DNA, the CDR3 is TGTGCCAGCAGTGAACCCCAGGGGGCTAGGGACGAGCAGTACTTC. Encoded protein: CASSEPQGARDEQYF.

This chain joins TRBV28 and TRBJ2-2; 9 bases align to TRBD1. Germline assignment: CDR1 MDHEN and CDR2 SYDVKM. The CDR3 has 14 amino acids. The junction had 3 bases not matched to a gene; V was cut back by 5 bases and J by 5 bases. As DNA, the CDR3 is TGTGCCAGCAGTGGGACAGGGCGGACCGGGGAGCTGTTTTTT. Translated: CASSGTGRTGELFF.

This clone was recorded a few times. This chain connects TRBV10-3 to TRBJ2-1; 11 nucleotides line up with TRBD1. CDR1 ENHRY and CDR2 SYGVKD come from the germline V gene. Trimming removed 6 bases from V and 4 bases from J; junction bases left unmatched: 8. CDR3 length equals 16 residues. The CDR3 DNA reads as TGTGCCATCAGCGCGGACAGGGGGCTTCTTTACAATGAGCAGTTCTTC. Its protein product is CAISADRGLLYNEQFF.

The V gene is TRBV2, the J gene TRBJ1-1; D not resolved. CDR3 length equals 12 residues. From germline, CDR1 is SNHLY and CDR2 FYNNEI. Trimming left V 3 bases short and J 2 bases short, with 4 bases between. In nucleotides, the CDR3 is TGTGCCAGCAGTGAGGGCAACACTGAAGCTTTCTTT. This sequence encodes CASSEGNTEAFF.

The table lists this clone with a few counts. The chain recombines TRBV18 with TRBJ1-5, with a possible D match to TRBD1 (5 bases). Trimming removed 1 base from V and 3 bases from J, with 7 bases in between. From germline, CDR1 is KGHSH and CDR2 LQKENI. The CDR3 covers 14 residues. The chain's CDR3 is CASSPRRDNQPQHF. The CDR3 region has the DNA TGTGCCAGCTCACCACGCAGGGACAATCAGCCCCAGCATTTT. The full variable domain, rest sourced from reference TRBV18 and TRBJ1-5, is NAGVMQNPRHLVRRRGQEARLRCSPMKGHSHVYWYRQLPEEGLKFMVYLQKENIIDESGMPKERFSAEFPKEGPSILRIQQVVRGDSAAYFCASSPRRDNQPQHFGDGTRLSIL.

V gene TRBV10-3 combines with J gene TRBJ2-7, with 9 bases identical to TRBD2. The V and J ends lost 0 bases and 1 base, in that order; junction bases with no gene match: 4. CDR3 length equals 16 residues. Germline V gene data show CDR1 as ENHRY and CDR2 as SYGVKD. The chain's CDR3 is CAISESGLAGSYEQYF. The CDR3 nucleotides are TGTGCCATCAGTGAGTCTGGGCTAGCGGGGTCCTACGAGCAGTACTTC.

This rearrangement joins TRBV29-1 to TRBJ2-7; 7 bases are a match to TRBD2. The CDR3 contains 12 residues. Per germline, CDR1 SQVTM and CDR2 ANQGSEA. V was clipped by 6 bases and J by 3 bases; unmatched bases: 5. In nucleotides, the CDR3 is TGCAGCGTCGGGAGGAGCCGCTACGAGCAGTACTTC. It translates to CSVGRSRYEQYF.

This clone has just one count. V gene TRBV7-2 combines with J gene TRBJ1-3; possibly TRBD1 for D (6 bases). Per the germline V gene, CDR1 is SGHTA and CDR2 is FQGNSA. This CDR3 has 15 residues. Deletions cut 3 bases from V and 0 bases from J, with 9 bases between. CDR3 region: CASSFTTGSGNTIYF. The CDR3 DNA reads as TGTGCCAGCAGCTTTACGACAGGCTCTGGAAACACCATATATTTT.

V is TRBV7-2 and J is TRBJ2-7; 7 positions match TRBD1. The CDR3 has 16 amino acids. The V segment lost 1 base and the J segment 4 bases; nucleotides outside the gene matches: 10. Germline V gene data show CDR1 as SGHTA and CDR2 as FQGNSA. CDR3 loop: CASSLVGAGGGYEQYF. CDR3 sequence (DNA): TGTGCCAGCAGCTTAGTGGGGGCAGGGGGTGGGTACGAGCAGTACTTC. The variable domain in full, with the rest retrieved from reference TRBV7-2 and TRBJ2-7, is GAGVSQSPSNKVTEKGKDVELRCDPISGHTALYWYRQSLGQGLEFLIYFQGNSAPDKSGLPSDRFSAERTGGSVSTLTIQRTQQEDSAVYLCASSLVGAGGGYEQYFGPGTRLTVT.

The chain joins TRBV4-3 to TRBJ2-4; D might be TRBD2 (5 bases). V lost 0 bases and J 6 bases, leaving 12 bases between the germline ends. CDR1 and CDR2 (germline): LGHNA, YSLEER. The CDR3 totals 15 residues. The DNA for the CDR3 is TGCGCCAGCAGCCAAGATAGGTCGGGGTTAAACATTCAGTACTTC. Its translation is CASSQDRSGLNIQYF.

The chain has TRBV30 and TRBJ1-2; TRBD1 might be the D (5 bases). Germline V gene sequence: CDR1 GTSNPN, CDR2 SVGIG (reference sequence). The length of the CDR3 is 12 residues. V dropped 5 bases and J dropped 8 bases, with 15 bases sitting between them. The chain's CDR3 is CAWGDGGRGYTF. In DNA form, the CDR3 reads TGTGCCTGGGGCGACGGGGGTCGGGGCTACACCTTC.

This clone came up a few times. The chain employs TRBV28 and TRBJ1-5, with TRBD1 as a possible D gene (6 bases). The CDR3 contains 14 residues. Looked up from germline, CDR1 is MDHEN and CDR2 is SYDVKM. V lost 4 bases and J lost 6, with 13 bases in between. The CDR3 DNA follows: TGTGCCAGCAGTTCCCCAGGGGAGCCTCAGCCCCAGCATTTT. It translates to CASSSPGEPQPQHF.

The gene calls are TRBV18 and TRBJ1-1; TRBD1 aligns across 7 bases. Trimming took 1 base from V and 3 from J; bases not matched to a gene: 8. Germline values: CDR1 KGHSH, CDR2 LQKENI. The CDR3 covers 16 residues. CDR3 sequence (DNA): TGTGCCAGCTCACCACGAAATGAGCAGGGGGACACTGAAGCTTTCTTT. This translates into CASSPRNEQGDTEAFF. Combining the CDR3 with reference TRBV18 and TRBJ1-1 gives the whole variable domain NAGVMQNPRHLVRRRGQEARLRCSPMKGHSHVYWYRQLPEEGLKFMVYLQKENIIDESGMPKERFSAEFPKEGPSILRIQQVVRGDSAAYFCASSPRNEQGDTEAFFGQGTRLTVV.

DNA for the CDR3: TGTGCCAGCACTAGCTCTGGAAACACCATATATTTT. It encodes CASTSSGNTIYF. V usage is TRBV2 and J usage is TRBJ1-3; D is undetermined. The CDR3 contains 12 residues. Germline CDR1 is SNHLY and CDR2 is FYNNEI. The V end was cut by 7 bases, the J end by 0 bases, with 4 bases between.

DNA of the CDR3: TGCGCCAGCAGCCAAGCCTACCTTAGCGGGGGGGGTGAGACCCAGTACTTC. The encoded protein is CASSQAYLSGGGETQYF. The chain recombines TRBV4-1 with TRBJ2-5, with 11 bases identical to TRBD2. The J segment lost 5 bases and the V segment lost 1 base, leaving 9 bases of the junction unmatched. CDR1 MGHRA and CDR2 YSYEKL come from the germline V gene. The CDR3 covers 17 residues.

The CDR3 DNA sequence: TGTGCCAGCAGTGCCGGGACAGGTCCCTACGAGCAGTACTTC. Translation: CASSAGTGPYEQYF. The chain uses TRBV27 and TRBJ2-7; the match to TRBD1 covers 8 bases. Germline V gene sequence: CDR1 MNHEY, CDR2 SMNVEV (reference sequence). The CDR3 contains 14 residues. V dropped 5 bases and J dropped 2; count of bases not matched to a gene: 5.

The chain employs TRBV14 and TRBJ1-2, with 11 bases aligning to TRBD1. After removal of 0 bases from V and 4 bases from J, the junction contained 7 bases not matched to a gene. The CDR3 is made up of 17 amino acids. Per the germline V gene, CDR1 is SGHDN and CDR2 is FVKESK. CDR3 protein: CASSQDQDRGRPYGYTF. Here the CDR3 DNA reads TGTGCCAGCAGCCAAGATCAGGACAGGGGGCGACCCTATGGCTACACCTTC.

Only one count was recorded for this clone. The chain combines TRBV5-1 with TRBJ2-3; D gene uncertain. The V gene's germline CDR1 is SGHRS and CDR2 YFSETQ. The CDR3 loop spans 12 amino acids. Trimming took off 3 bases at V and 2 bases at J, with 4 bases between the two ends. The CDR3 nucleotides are TGCGCCAGCAGCTCCTCCACAGATACGCAGTATTTT. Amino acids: CASSSSTDTQYF.

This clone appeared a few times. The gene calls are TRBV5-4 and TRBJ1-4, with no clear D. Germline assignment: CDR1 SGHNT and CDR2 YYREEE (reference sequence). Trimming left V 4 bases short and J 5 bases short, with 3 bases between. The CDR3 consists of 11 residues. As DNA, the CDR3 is TGTGCCAGCAGCCTCAATGAAAAACTGTTTTTT. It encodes CASSLNEKLFF.

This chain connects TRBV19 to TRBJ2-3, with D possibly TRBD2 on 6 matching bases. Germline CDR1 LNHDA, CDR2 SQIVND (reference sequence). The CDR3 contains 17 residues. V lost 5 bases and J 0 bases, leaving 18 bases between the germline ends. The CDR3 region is CASSVKGWRGSTDTQYF. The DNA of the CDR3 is TGTGCCAGTAGTGTCAAAGGGTGGCGGGGAAGCACAGATACGCAGTATTTT.

The CDR3 loop is CASSEVLGGVSTEAFF. CDR3 sequence (DNA): TGTGCCAGCAGTGAAGTCTTAGGAGGGGTCAGCACTGAAGCTTTCTTT. The chain has TRBV2 and TRBJ1-1; tentatively, D is TRBD1 (5 bases). Trimming cost V 1 base and J 4 bases, with 16 bases left between them. The germline V gene encodes CDR1 SNHLY and CDR2 FYNNEI. The CDR3 length is 16 residues.

CDR3 region: CASSTTSYGYTF. In DNA, the CDR3 is TGTGCCAGTAGTACCACAAGCTATGGCTACACCTTC. The rearrangement joins TRBV19 to TRBJ1-2; D is unresolved. Germline CDR1 is LNHDA and CDR2 is SQIVND (reference sequence). Trimming took off 4 bases at V and 4 bases at J, with 7 bases between the two ends. This CDR3 spans 12 amino acids.

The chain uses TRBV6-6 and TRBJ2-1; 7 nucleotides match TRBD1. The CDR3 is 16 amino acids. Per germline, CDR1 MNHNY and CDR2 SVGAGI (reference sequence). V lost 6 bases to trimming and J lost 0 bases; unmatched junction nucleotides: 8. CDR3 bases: TGTGCCAGCAGGATTCTCAGGGGGAGCTCCTACAATGAGCAGTTCTTC. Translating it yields CASRILRGSSYNEQFF.

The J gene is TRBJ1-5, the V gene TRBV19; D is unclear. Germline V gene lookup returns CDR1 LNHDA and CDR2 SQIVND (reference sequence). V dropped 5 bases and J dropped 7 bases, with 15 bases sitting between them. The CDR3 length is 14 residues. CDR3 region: CASSPPSLKQPQHF. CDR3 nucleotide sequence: TGTGCCAGTAGTCCCCCTAGTCTAAAACAGCCCCAGCATTTT.

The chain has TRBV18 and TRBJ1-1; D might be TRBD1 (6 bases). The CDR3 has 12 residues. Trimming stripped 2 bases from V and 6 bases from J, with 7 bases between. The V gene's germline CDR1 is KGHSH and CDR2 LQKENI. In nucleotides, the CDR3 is TGTGCCAGCTCACCAAGGGGGTCTGAAGCTTTCTTT. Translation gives CASSPRGSEAFF.

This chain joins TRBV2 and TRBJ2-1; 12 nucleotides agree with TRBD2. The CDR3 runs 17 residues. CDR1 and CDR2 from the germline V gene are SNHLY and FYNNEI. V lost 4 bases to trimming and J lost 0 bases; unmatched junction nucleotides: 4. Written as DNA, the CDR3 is TGTGCCAGCAGTGGGACTAGCGGGGACCACTCCTACAATGAGCAGTTCTTC. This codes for CASSGTSGDHSYNEQFF.

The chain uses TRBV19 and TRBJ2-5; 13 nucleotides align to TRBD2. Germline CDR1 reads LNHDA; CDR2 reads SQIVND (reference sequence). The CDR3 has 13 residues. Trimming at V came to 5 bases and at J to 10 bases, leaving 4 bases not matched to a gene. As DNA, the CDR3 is TGTGCCAGTAGTCAGGGACTAGCGGGGATCCAGTACTTC. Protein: CASSQGLAGIQYF.

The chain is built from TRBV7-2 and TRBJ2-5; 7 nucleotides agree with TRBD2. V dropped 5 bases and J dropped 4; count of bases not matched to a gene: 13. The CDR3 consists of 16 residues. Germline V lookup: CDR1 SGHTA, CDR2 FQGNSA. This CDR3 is CASSETGGRGAETQYF. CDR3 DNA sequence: TGTGCCAGCAGCGAGACTGGAGGGAGGGGTGCAGAGACCCAGTACTTC.

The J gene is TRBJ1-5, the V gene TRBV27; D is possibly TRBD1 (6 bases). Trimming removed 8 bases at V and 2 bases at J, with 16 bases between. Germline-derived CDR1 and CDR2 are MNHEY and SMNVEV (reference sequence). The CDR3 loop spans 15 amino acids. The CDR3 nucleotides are TGTGCCAGCGCCCTCGGGGGGCTAGGCAATCAGCCCCAGCATTTT. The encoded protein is CASALGGLGNQPQHF.